The next 5 T cell receptor beta chains were all read from a single sample in a study of cytomegalovirus exposure and HLA in healthy donors. The PCR contained 60 Vbeta and 13 Jbeta primers. Sequencing used immunoSEQ multiplex PCR; TCRdb keeps in-frame clones, though not all of them. The sample shows about 150,000 clones, more than 75% of them seen only once. The sequenced material came from PBMCs. These receptors originate from a woman in her forties or fifties in good health and CMV-seropositive.

This clone was detected only a few times. The J gene is TRBJ2-1, the V gene TRBV6-1; maybe TRBD1 (6 bases). Trimming stripped 7 bases from V and 2 bases from J, with 12 bases between. Germline V lookup: CDR1 MNHNS, CDR2 SASEGT. CDR3 length: 14 residues. CDR3 region: CASKSTGTYNEQFF. The CDR3 DNA follows: TGTGCCAGCAAGTCGACAGGTACCTACAATGAGCAGTTCTTC.

This chain joins TRBV6-1 and TRBJ2-7; weak D call: TRBD2 (6 bases). In germline, CDR1 is MNHNS, CDR2 SASEGT. This CDR3 is built from 11 residues. V was trimmed by 4 bases and J by 5 bases, leaving 6 bases between them. The CDR3 DNA reads as TGTGCCAGCAGTGCTAGCGACGAGCAGTACTTC. Residues: CASSASDEQYF.

This sequence joins TRBV6-5 and TRBJ2-5; D is possibly TRBD1 (5 bases). V was shortened by 5 bases and J by 3 bases, with 13 bases between the two germline ends. The CDR3 has 14 amino acids. Germline CDR1 MNHEY, CDR2 SVGAGI. The CDR3 reads CASSIRTSEETQYF. Written as DNA, the CDR3 is TGTGCCAGCAGTATCCGGACAAGTGAAGAGACCCAGTACTTC.

This clone was detected a few times. The rearrangement uses TRBV20-1 and TRBJ2-5; weak D call: TRBD2 (6 bases). This CDR3 spans 10 amino acids. The germline CDR1 and CDR2 sequences are DFQATT and SNEGSKA (reference sequence). V dropped 7 bases and J dropped 9 bases, with 12 bases sitting between them. The CDR3 is CSVVWGAQYF. The CDR3 nucleotides read TGCAGTGTAGTTTGGGGGGCCCAGTACTTC.

This rearrangement joins TRBV6-6 to TRBJ2-7, with D possibly matching TRBD1 (6 bases). Germline lookup yields CDR1 MNHNY and CDR2 SVGAGI (reference sequence). The CDR3 spans 16 residues. Trimming shortened V by 7 bases and J by 1 base, and 20 bases separated the two germline ends. CDR3 residues: CASTLGAEVLSYEQYF. In DNA form, the CDR3 reads TGTGCCAGCACCTTGGGGGCGGAAGTCTTATCCTACGAGCAGTACTTC.